This TCR beta chain was retrieved from a study of cytomegalovirus exposure and HLA in healthy donors. Study-level findings and limits: Many donors shared some public TCRs, even though most TCR sequences were rare. Some TCR beta chains (around 180 of them) were listed as cytomegalovirus-associated.

The roughly 120-subject validation cohort, separate from the 666-subject first cohort, included the donors. The method was immunoSEQ multiplex PCR; TCRdb's version includes in-frame clones alone and lacks a portion of them. The table includes roughly 150,000 clones, approximately 87% detected once. On this clone itself: Its target is not known.

The sample taken for sequencing was PBMCs. The sequence derives from a woman aged 25-40 years in good health and CMV-seronegative.

The CDR3 DNA follows: TGTGCCAGCAGCGTAAGGGGGAATAGCGGGAATTCAGGCAATGAGCAGTTCTTC. Protein: CASSVRGNSGNSGNEQFF. The chain employs TRBV9 and TRBJ2-1; TRBD2 aligns across 8 bases. Losses at the gene ends were 1 base for V and 6 bases for J; bases not matched to a gene: 15. Germline V gene data show CDR1 as SGDLS and CDR2 as YYNGEE. The CDR3 runs to 18 residues.